Following are 16 T cell receptor beta chains from one sample sequenced in a study of CD8+ T cells in alopecia areata. The authors extracted RNA and reverse transcribed it into cDNA as the sequencing template. This table comes from immunoSEQ multiplex PCR, and its TCRdb copy is limited to in-frame clones, with some not included. The sample holds 120,000 to 150,000 clones, approximately 50% seen once. The sample was CD4+ T cells sorted from blood. These receptors originate from a human donor with alopecia areata.

The chain is built from TRBV30 and TRBJ1-2, with D perhaps TRBD1 (5 bases). Trimming took off 2 bases at V and 3 bases at J, with 16 bases between the two ends. Germline V gene data show CDR1 as GTSNPN and CDR2 as SVGIG (reference sequence). The CDR3 extends over 15 amino acids. The CDR3 reads CAWSPNIMGDYGYTF. CDR3 sequence (DNA): TGTGCCTGGAGTCCAAATATAATGGGGGACTATGGCTACACCTTC.

This clone came up a few times. This chain links TRBV5-1 with TRBJ2-1; the D is unclear. Trimming shortened V by 4 bases and J by 9 bases, and 8 bases separated the two germline ends. Germline V gene lookup returns CDR1 SGHRS and CDR2 YFSETQ. The length of the CDR3 is 11 residues. CDR3: CASSETAEQFF. The CDR3 coding sequence is TGCGCCAGCAGCGAGACTGCTGAGCAGTTCTTC.

The chain recombines TRBV2 with TRBJ2-4; TRBD1 might be the D (6 bases). Per germline, CDR1 SNHLY and CDR2 FYNNEI. The CDR3 has 14 amino acids. Trimming pared 3 bases from V and 8 bases from J, leaving 14 bases between. CDR3 sequence: CASSDRTGKDIQYF. DNA for the CDR3: TGTGCCAGCAGTGACCGTACAGGGAAGGACATTCAGTACTTC. Supplemented by reference TRBV2 and TRBJ2-4, the full variable domain reads EPEVTQTPSHQVTQMGQEVILRCVPISNHLYFYWYRQILGQKVEFLVSFYNNEISEKSEIFDDQFSVERPDGSNFTLKIRSTKLEDSAMYFCASSDRTGKDIQYFGAGTRLSVL.

This clone was picked up a small number of times. The rearrangement uses TRBV29-1 and TRBJ1-1, with D possibly matching TRBD1 (5 bases). The germline gives CDR1 SQVTM, CDR2 ANQGSEA. The CDR3 contains 14 residues. V shed 1 base and J shed 1 base, with 10 bases lying between them. The CDR3 sequence is CSVEGRQGNTEAFF. In DNA, the CDR3 is TGCAGCGTTGAAGGTCGGCAGGGGAACACTGAAGCTTTCTTT.

The gene calls are TRBV29-1 and TRBJ1-4; D is uncertain. The germline gives CDR1 SQVTM, CDR2 ANQGSEA. V was shortened by 7 bases and J by 0 bases, with 15 bases between the two germline ends. CDR3 length equals 15 residues. The CDR3 sequence is CSARTGLATNEKLFF. CDR3 coding DNA: TGCAGCGCCCGGACCGGGCTAGCAACTAATGAAAAACTGTTTTTT.

The chain has TRBV29-1 and TRBJ2-1; no firm D call. Germline V gene sequence: CDR1 SQVTM, CDR2 ANQGSEA. V was trimmed by 5 bases and J by 9 bases, leaving 14 bases between them. This CDR3 is 12 amino acids long. The CDR3 DNA reads TGCAGCGTTAGCCCGAAGGTCGGTGAGCAGTTCTTC. Its protein product is CSVSPKVGEQFF.

The chain employs TRBV11-2 and TRBJ1-5, with D perhaps matching TRBD1 (5 bases). Germline CDR1 SGHAT, CDR2 FQNNGV. This CDR3 spans 15 amino acids. Deletions cut 1 base from V and 2 bases from J, with 9 bases between. CDR3 loop: CASSLGQMGNQPQHF. The CDR3 region has the DNA TGTGCCAGCAGCTTAGGACAGATGGGCAATCAGCCCCAGCATTTT.

This clone was observed a few times. The chain has TRBV7-3 and TRBJ2-7, with 7 bases that match TRBD1. Germline CDR1 SGHTA, CDR2 FQGTGA. This CDR3 contains 15 residues. V was pared by 3 bases and J by 6 bases, with 11 bases of the junction left unmatched. CDR3 DNA sequence: TGTGCCAGCAGCTTCAACGTCCGGGACAGTCCCGAGCAGTACTTC. Its translation: CASSFNVRDSPEQYF.

This clone was picked up a small number of times. This rearrangement joins TRBV30 to TRBJ1-5; the D gene is possibly TRBD1 (5 bases). V was clipped by 3 bases and J by 0 bases, with 15 bases between them. This CDR3 has 16 residues. CDR1 and CDR2 from the germline V gene are GTSNPN and SVGIG (reference sequence). CDR3 residues: CAWSSTTGYSNQPQHF. In DNA, the CDR3 is TGTGCCTGGAGCTCCACTACAGGTTATAGCAATCAGCCCCAGCATTTT.

This chain uses TRBV28 with TRBJ2-7; D gene uncertain. Trimming removed 5 bases from V and 6 bases from J, with 20 bases in between. The CDR3 loop spans 15 amino acids. Germline V lookup: CDR1 MDHEN, CDR2 SYDVKM. This CDR3 reads CASSGPGLQPTEQYF. As DNA, the CDR3 is TGTGCCAGCAGTGGCCCCGGGCTTCAACCAACCGAGCAGTACTTC.

The chain couples TRBV23-1 to TRBJ2-5, with 8 bases fitting TRBD1. TRBV23-1 is known as an ORF, though its function is uncertain. The CDR3 runs 14 residues. V lost 3 bases to trimming and J lost 3 bases; unmatched junction nucleotides: 3. In DNA, the CDR3 is TGCGCCAGCAGTCATCGGACAGGGAAAGAGACCCAGTACTTC. As protein: CASSHRTGKETQYF.

This chain joins TRBV2 and TRBJ2-5; 9 nucleotides agree with TRBD1. After removal of 10 bases from V and 7 bases from J, the junction contained 7 bases not matched to a gene. In germline, CDR1 is SNHLY, CDR2 FYNNEI. CDR3 length equals 12 residues. CDR3 in DNA: TGTGCCACCACTCCGGGACAGGGGACCCAGTACTTC. This gives the protein CATTPGQGTQYF.

This chain links TRBV30 with TRBJ1-5; D possibly corresponds to TRBD1 (5 bases). CDR1 and CDR2 from the germline V gene are GTSNPN and SVGIG (reference sequence). This CDR3 spans 13 amino acids. The V end was cut by 0 bases, the J end by 7 bases, with 10 bases between. The CDR3: CAWSVGGYQPQHF. The CDR3 DNA follows: TGTGCCTGGAGTGTTGGGGGTTACCAGCCCCAGCATTTT.

In the case of this clone: Relative to the germline gene, one junction end is altered; a read error may explain this. The chain employs TRBV29-1 and TRBJ2-5; D is undetermined. The CDR3 runs 14 residues. Germline CDR1 and CDR2: SQVTM and ANQGSEA. This CDR3 is CSVGARLSQEAQYF. In DNA form, the CDR3 reads TGCAGCGTTGGCGCACGGCTAAGCCAAGAGGCCCAGTACTTC.

The chain uses TRBV29-1 and TRBJ1-1; D is unclear. The V end was cut by 0 bases, the J end by 14 bases, with 19 bases between. The CDR3 contains 13 residues. The germline gives CDR1 SQVTM, CDR2 ANQGSEA. CDR3: CSVEDGGGRAGFF. The DNA of the CDR3 is TGCAGCGTTGAAGATGGCGGAGGTCGGGCTGGCTTCTTT.

The sample holds a few counts of this clone. V is TRBV7-9 and J is TRBJ2-1; D is unclear. There are 12 residues in the CDR3. Per the germline V gene, CDR1 is SEHNR and CDR2 is FQNEAQ (reference sequence). V was cut by 7 bases and J by 2 bases, with 6 bases left in between. CDR3 in amino acids: CASIDPYNEQFF. The DNA of the CDR3 is TGTGCCAGCATTGACCCCTACAATGAGCAGTTCTTC.